What follows are 2 T cell receptor beta chains derived from one specimen sequenced in a study of cytotoxic CD8 clonotypes in ibrutinib-treated CLL (dated by TCRdb to about 2021). The receptor library was made with the immunoSEQ multiplex PCR assay. The table comes from immuneACCESS by way of TCRdb, which keeps in-frame sequences with V and J called. Part of the clones is missing from these tables; in studies checked, under half for an unresolved V gene and the rest for unknown reasons. A total of approximately 74,000 clones appear in this sample, 80% of them only once. The ten largest make up roughly 8% of the sample. The sample's time point, from its label and the paper: progressive disease on ibrutinib. Sequencing used PBMCs, obtained at disease progression, from a patient treated with ibrutinib. These receptors originate from a human donor with chronic lymphocytic leukemia.

Concerning this clone itself: This could be a read error, since a much larger clone is one nucleotide away. The CDR3 DNA reads TGTGCCAGCAGTGAGACCTACGAGCAGTACTTC. It specifies CASSETYEQYF. The V gene is TRBV28, the J gene TRBJ2-7; D gene uncertain. The CDR3 has 11 residues. The germline V gene encodes CDR1 MDHEN and CDR2 SYDVKM. V was shortened by 5 bases and J by 2 bases, with 4 bases between the two germline ends. The entire variable domain, with the rest obtained from reference TRBV28 and TRBJ2-7, is as follows: DVKVTQSSRYLVKRTGEKVFLECVQDMDHENMFWYRQDPGLGLRLIYFSYDVKMKEKGDIPEGYSVSREKKERFSLILESASTNQTSMYLCASSETYEQYFGPGTRLTVT.

V is TRBV5-1 and J is TRBJ1-2, with D hard to call. The V gene lost 0 bases and the J gene lost 8 bases, with 20 bases spanning the gap. This CDR3 has 16 residues. Germline lookup yields CDR1 SGHRS and CDR2 YFSETQ. CDR3 region: CASSLGTSFRIVGYTF. CDR3 coding DNA: TGCGCCAGCAGCTTGGGCACCTCGTTTAGGATCGTCGGCTACACCTTC.